The 10 T cell receptor beta chains below come from one sample, sequenced in a study of blood T cells in healthy people across ages. Primed by a sample-barcoded 5' primer and a J-beta primer mix, a second PCR proceeded for 7 to 11 cycles. TCRdb ran MiXCR on the 5' RACE reads and lists one entry per CDR3 protein. The sample comprises more than 800,000 distinct CDR3 sequences, more than 35% of which are singletons, and about 19% rests with the top ten. The sequenced sample was blood. Receptor source: a woman aged 60-75 years in good health.

In this sample, this clonotype turned up a few times. This rearrangement joins TRBV7-3 to TRBJ2-1; D perhaps matches TRBD1 (6 bases). This CDR3 contains 13 residues. V lost 5 bases and J 4 bases, leaving 9 bases between the germline ends. Germline loops: CDR1 SGHTA, CDR2 FQGTGA. CDR3 amino acids: CASSHGQYNEQFF. Written as DNA, the CDR3 is TGTGCCAGCAGCCACGGACAGTACAATGAGCAGTTCTTC.

This clonotype has more than one count but fewer than ten. V and J are TRBV10-2 and TRBJ1-4, with D maybe TRBD1 (6 bases). Germline loops: CDR1 WSHSY, CDR2 SAAADI. The CDR3 spans 17 residues. V lost 0 bases to trimming and J lost 8 bases, with 19 bases between them. CDR3 in DNA: TGCGCCAGCAGTGAGTCGAGGCGGGGCAGGGGAGGCGAAAAACTGTTTTTT. This encodes CASSESRRGRGGEKLFF.

J is TRBJ2-7 and V is TRBV12-3 or TRBV12-4, with D possibly TRBD1 on 5 matching bases. The DNA end favors TRBJ2-5, so the J call may be wrong. This CDR3 contains 16 residues. The CDR3 DNA reads as TGTGCCAGCAGTTTGGGGCCTACCCCGCTCAGGGAGACCCAGTACTTC. It yields the protein CASSLGPTPLRETQYF.

In its sample, this clonotype was seen a few times. The chain joins TRBV14 to TRBJ2-5; 11 positions agree with TRBD1. Per the germline V gene, CDR1 is SGHDN and CDR2 is FVKESK. Unmatched junction bases numbered 11, after V lost 3 bases and J lost 5 bases. The CDR3 is 17 amino acids. The chain's CDR3 is CASSQRTGGVMAETQYF. DNA for the CDR3: TGTGCCAGCAGCCAGAGGACAGGGGGCGTTATGGCGGAGACCCAGTACTTC. Full variable domain (rest looked up from reference TRBV14 and TRBJ2-5): EAGVTQFPSHSVIEKGQTVTLRCDPISGHDNLYWYRRVMGKEIKFLLHFVKESKQDESGMPNNRFLAERTGGTYSTLKVQPAELEDSGVYFCASSQRTGGVMAETQYFGPGTRLLVL.

V usage is TRBV7-9 and J usage is TRBJ2-1; 7 nucleotides line up with TRBD1. V dropped 5 bases and J dropped 12; count of bases not matched to a gene: 13. The CDR3 runs 14 residues. Germline V gene data show CDR1 as SEHNR and CDR2 as FQNEAQ (reference sequence). Here the CDR3 DNA reads TGTGCCAGCAGCGCCGGGACAGCCTACGACGGGCAGTTCTTC. Encoded protein: CASSAGTAYDGQFF. Full variable domain (outside the CDR3, taken from reference TRBV7-9 and TRBJ2-1): DTGVSQNPRHKITKRGQNVTFRCDPISEHNRLYWYRQTLGQGPEFLTYFQNEAQLEKSRLLSDRFSAERPKGSFSTLEIQRTEQGDSAMYLCASSAGTAYDGQFFGPGTRLTVL.

The chain is built from TRBV7-7 and TRBJ2-5; possibly TRBD2 for D (6 bases). Trimming cost V 1 base and J 4 bases, with 10 bases left between them. There are 14 residues in the CDR3. Germline V lookup: CDR1 SSHAT, CDR2 FNYEAQ (reference sequence). Here the CDR3 DNA reads TGTGCCAGCAGCTTAGTGGAGGGATTAGAGACCCAGTACTTC. Translated, it gives CASSLVEGLETQYF. Variable domain in full (rest from reference TRBV7-7 and TRBJ2-5): GAGVSQSPRYKVTKRGQDVTLRCDPISSHATLYWYQQALGQGPEFLTYFNYEAQPDKSGLPSDRFSAERPEGSISTLTIQRTEQRDSAMYRCASSLVEGLETQYFGPGTRLLVL.

This clonotype was counted ten times or more. The V call is TRBV20-1, the J call TRBJ2-1, with D maybe TRBD2 (6 bases). Trimming took 3 bases from V and 0 from J, leaving 9 bases between them. There are 14 residues in the CDR3. The V gene's germline CDR1 is DFQATT and CDR2 SNEGSKA (reference sequence). The CDR3 region has the DNA TGCAGTGCTAGTGGGGGGAGCTCCTACAATGAGCAGTTCTTC. The encoded protein is CSASGGSSYNEQFF.

This clonotype was seen just once. The chain couples TRBV5-1 to TRBJ2-5; D is undetermined. Trimming shortened V by 4 bases and J by 5 bases, and 18 bases separated the two germline ends. Germline V gives CDR1 SGHRS, CDR2 YFSETQ. This CDR3 contains 15 residues. The CDR3 loop is CASSIGAVDMETQYF. CDR3 in DNA: TGCGCCAGCAGCATCGGTGCAGTAGATATGGAGACCCAGTACTTC.

The genes are TRBV20-1 and TRBJ2-4, with a tentative D call TRBD1 (6 bases). Germline V gene lookup returns CDR1 DFQATT and CDR2 SNEGSKA (reference sequence). This CDR3 comprises 13 residues. Trimming cost V 6 bases and J 8 bases, with 17 bases left between them. The CDR3 reads CSAMENPGDIQYF. In DNA, the CDR3 is TGCAGTGCCATGGAGAATCCAGGGGACATTCAGTACTTC.

A few counts support this clonotype. The DNA of the CDR3 is TGCAGTGCGGTCTCAGGACAGGGGAGCACAGATACGCAGTATTTT. Protein product: CSAVSGQGSTDTQYF. The chain combines TRBV20-1 with TRBJ2-3, with 9 bases fitting TRBD1. The trim removed 6 bases at V and 0 bases at J, leaving 7 bases unmatched. Looked up from germline, CDR1 is DFQATT and CDR2 is SNEGSKA (reference sequence). The CDR3 consists of 15 residues.